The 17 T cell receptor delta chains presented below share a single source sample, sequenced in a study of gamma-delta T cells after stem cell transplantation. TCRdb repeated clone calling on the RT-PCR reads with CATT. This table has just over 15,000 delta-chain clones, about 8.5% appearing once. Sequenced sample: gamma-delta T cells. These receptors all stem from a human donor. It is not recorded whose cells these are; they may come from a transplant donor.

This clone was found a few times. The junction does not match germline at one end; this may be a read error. The CDR3 loop is CACDILVALYTYKLIF. In DNA, the CDR3 is TGTGCCTGTGACATTTTGGTGGCTCTTTACACCTATAAACTCATCTTT. The chain uses TRDV2 and TRDJ1; D is unclear. The CDR3 sequence is 16 residues long. CDR1 and CDR2 from the germline V gene are GEAIGNYY and EKD.

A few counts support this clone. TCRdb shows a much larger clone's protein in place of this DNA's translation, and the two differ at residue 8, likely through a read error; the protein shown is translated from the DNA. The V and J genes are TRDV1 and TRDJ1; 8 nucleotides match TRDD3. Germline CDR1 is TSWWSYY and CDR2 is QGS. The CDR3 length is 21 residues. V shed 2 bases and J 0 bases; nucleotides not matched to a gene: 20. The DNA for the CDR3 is TGTGCTCTTGGGGAAATGGGCCCCCTACGCCCCTTTGGGGGATACACCGATAAACTCATCTTT. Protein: CALGEMGPLRPFGGYTDKLIF.

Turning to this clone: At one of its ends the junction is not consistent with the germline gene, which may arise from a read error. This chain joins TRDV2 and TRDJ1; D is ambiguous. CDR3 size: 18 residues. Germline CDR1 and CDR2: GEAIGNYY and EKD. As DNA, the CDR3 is TGTGCCTCTGACACCGAACGGGAGGAGACGAGGGACACCGATAAACTCATCTTT. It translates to CASDTEREETRDTDKLIF.

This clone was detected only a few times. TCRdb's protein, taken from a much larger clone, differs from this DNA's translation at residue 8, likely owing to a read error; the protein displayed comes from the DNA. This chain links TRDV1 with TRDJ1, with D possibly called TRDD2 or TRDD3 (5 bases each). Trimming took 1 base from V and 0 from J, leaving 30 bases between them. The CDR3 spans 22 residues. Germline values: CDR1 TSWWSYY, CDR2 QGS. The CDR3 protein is CALGEPLLPLRDSSPYTDKLIF. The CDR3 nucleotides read TGTGCTCTTGGGGAACCCCTTCTTCCCCTCCGGGATTCCTCCCCGTACACCGATAAACTCATCTTT.

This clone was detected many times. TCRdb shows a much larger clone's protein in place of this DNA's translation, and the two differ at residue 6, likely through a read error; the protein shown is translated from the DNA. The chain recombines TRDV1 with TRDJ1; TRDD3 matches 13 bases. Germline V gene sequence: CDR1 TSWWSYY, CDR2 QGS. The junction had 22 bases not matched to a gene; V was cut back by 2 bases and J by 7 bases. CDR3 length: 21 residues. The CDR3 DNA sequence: TGTGCTCTTGGGGAAACTTCCTACCCCCTCCTACTGGGGGATACGCTGGGTAAACTCATCTTT. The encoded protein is CALGETSYPLLLGDTLGKLIF.

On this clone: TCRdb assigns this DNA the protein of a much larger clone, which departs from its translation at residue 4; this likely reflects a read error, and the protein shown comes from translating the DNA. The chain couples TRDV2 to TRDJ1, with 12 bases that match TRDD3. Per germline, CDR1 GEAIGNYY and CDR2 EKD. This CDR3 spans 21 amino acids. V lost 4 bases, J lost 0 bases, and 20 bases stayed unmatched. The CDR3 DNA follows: TGTGCCTGTGAGACCGTACCTCCTACCTCTGGGGGATACGATTACACCGATAAACTCATCTTT. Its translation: CACETVPPTSGGYDYTDKLIF.

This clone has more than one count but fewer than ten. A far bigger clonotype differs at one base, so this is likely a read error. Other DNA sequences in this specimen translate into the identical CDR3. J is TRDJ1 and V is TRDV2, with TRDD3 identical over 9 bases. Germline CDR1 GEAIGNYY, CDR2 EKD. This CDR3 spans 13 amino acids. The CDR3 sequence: CACLGIRTDKLIF. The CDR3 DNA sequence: TGTGCCTGCTTGGGGATACGCACCGATAAGCTCATCTTT.

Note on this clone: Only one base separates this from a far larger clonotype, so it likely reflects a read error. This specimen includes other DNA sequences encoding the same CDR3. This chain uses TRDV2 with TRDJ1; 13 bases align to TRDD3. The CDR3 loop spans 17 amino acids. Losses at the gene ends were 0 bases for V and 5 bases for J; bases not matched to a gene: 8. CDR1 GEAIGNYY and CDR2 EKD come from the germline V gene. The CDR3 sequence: CACDTLLGDTPGDKLIF. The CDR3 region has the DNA TGTGCCTGTGACACCTTACTGGGGGATACGCCCGGTGATAAACTCATCTTT.

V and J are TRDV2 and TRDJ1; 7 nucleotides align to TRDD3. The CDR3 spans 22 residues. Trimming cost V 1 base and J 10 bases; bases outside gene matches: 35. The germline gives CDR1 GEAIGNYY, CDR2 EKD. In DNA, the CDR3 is TGTGCCTGTGACACGGTGGGAACTGGGGTCTACCCTCACTCAGAGTACACCTATACACTCATCTTT. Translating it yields CACDTVGTGVYPHSEYTYTLIF.

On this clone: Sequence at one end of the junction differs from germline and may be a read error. CDR3 coding DNA: TGTGCCTGTGACGCATTCCTGGGGGAAACGCGTTGCACCGACCAACTCATTTTT. Its protein product is CACDAFLGETRCTDQLIF. The chain employs TRDV2 and TRDJ1, with 8 bases fitting TRDD3. This CDR3 region has 18 residues. Per germline, CDR1 GEAIGNYY and CDR2 EKD.

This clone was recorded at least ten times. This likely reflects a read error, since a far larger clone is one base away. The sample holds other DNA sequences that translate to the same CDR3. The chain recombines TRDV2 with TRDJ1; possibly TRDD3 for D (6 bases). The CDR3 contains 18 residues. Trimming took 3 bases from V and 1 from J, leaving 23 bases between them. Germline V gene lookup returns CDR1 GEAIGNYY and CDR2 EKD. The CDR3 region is CACDSLLGDTRVTDKLIF. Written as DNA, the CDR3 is TGTGCCTGTGACTCATTACTGGGAGATACGCGTGTCACCGATAAACTCATCTTT.

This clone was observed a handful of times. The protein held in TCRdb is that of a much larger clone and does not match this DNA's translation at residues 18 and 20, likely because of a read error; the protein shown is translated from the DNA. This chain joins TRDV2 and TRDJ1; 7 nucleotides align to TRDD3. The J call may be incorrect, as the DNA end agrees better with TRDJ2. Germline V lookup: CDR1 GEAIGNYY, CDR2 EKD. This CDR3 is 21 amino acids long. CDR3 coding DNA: TGTGCCTGTGACACCCTCAATCTCGTACTGGGGACTAGATCGTACACCGATGAACTCTTCTTT. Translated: CACDTLNLVLGTRSYTDELFF.

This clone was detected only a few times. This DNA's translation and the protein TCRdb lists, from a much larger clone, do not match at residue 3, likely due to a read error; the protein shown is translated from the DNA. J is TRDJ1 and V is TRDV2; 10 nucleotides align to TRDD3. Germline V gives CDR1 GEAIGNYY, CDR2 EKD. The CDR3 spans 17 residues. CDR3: CARDAVLGDADTDKLIF. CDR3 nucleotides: TGTGCCCGTGATGCCGTACTGGGGGATGCGGACACCGATAAACTCATCTTT.

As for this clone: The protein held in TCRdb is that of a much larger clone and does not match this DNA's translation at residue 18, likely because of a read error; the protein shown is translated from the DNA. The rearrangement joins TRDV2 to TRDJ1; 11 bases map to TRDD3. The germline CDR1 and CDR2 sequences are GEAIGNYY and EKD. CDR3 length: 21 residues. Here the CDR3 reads CACDTVSLGDTSTQSTDELIF. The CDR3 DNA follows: TGTGCCTGTGACACCGTGTCGCTGGGGGATACTTCTACTCAATCCACCGATGAACTCATCTTT.

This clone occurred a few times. In nucleotides, the CDR3 is TGTGCTCTGTGGGGCTGCAGAACTGGACGGGGGGATACGGACACCGATAAACTCATCTTT. Protein product: CALWGCRTGRGDTDTDKLIF. This chain links TRDV1 with TRDJ1, with TRDD3 identical over 10 bases. V shed 9 bases and J 0 bases; nucleotides not matched to a gene: 22. CDR1 is TSWWSYY and CDR2 is QGS in the germline V gene. The CDR3 runs to 20 residues.

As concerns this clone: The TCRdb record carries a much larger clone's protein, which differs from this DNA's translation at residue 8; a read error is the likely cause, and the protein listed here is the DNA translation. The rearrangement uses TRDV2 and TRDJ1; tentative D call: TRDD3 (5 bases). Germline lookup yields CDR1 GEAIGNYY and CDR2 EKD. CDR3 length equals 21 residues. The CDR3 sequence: CACDTVEFHLRTGGLTAKLIF. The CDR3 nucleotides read TGTGCCTGTGACACCGTTGAGTTCCACCTGCGTACTGGTGGACTCACCGCTAAACTCATCTTT.

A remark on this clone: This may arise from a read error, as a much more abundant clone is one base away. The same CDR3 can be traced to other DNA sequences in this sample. The CDR3 DNA is TGTGCCTGTGACCCCCTAAAGGTGGGGGATACGACACTACCGGATAAACTCATCTTT. Residues: CACDPLKVGDTTLPDKLIF. The rearrangement joins TRDV2 to TRDJ1, with 11 nucleotides matching TRDD3. Germline V lookup: CDR1 GEAIGNYY, CDR2 EKD. The CDR3 runs 19 residues. Trimming cost V 3 bases and J 5 bases; bases outside gene matches: 19.